These 24 T cell receptor beta chains were all obtained from the same sample, sequenced in a study of blood T cell repertoires in COVID-19. Measured with immunoSEQ multiplex PCR; TCRdb has only the in-frame clones, and not every one. Altogether 90,000 or so clones are present, 85% to 90% being singletons, with the ten largest covering roughly 4.5%. The sequencing sample was made of peripheral blood. The receptors come from an elderly woman with active or convalescent COVID-19.

The chain uses TRBV10-2 and TRBJ1-1; 8 positions agree with TRBD1. The length of the CDR3 is 16 residues. The ends lost 6 bases at V and 1 base at J; junction bases unmatched: 10. Germline V lookup: CDR1 WSHSY, CDR2 SAAADI. The CDR3 nucleotides read TGCGCCAGCAGCGCTAACAGGGGGAGAGGGAACACTGAAGCTTTCTTT. It codes for CASSANRGRGNTEAFF.

About this clone: Distinct nucleotide sequences in the sample also encode this CDR3. The chain has TRBV28 and TRBJ1-2, with a tentative D call TRBD1 (6 bases). With 3 bases removed from V and 8 bases from J, the gap between germline ends came to 13 bases. CDR3 length: 13 amino acids. The germline gives CDR1 MDHEN, CDR2 SYDVKM. CDR3 amino acids: CASSLGQGYGYTF. The CDR3 bases are TGTGCCAGCAGTTTGGGTCAGGGGTACGGCTACACCTTC.

This clone was seen a handful of times. The chain combines TRBV7-2 with TRBJ2-3; 8 nucleotides align to TRBD2. The CDR3 sequence is 16 residues long. Germline loops: CDR1 SGHTA, CDR2 FQGNSA. Germline trimming cut 5 bases from V and 3 bases from J; bases unmatched to any gene: 10. The CDR3 loop reads CASSAYRGGMTDTQYF. Written as DNA, the CDR3 is TGTGCCAGCAGCGCTTATCGGGGGGGAATGACAGATACGCAGTATTTT. Based on the CDR3 plus reference TRBV7-2 and TRBJ2-3, the full variable domain is GAGVSQSPSNKVTEKGKDVELRCDPISGHTALYWYRQSLGQGLEFLIYFQGNSAPDKSGLPSDRFSAERTGGSVSTLTIQRTQQEDSAVYLCASSAYRGGMTDTQYFGPGTRLTVL.

This chain joins TRBV28 and TRBJ2-5, with 9 positions matching TRBD1. Trimming cost V 5 bases and J 5 bases; bases outside gene matches: 12. The germline CDR1 and CDR2 sequences are MDHEN and SYDVKM. The CDR3 sequence is 16 residues long. The CDR3 here is CASSPPGTGFVETQYF. The DNA for the CDR3 is TGTGCCAGCAGTCCCCCAGGGACAGGGTTTGTGGAGACCCAGTACTTC.

The chain joins TRBV29-1 to TRBJ2-7, with TRBD1 matching over 12 bases. There are 13 residues in the CDR3. Germline V gene sequence: CDR1 SQVTM, CDR2 ANQGSEA. Losses at the gene ends were 6 bases for V and 2 bases for J; bases not matched to a gene: 2. Here the CDR3 reads CSVGTGGPYEQYF. The CDR3 nucleotides are TGCAGCGTAGGGACAGGGGGCCCCTACGAGCAGTACTTC.

The chain joins TRBV7-8 to TRBJ2-1; possible D gene TRBD2, 5 bases. There are 15 residues in the CDR3. CDR1 and CDR2 from the germline V gene are SGHVS and FQNEAQ. Trimming took off 5 bases at V and 5 bases at J, with 16 bases between the two ends. The CDR3 is CASSPPGSWDNEQFF. Written as DNA, the CDR3 is TGTGCCAGCAGCCCACCGGGGTCGTGGGACAATGAGCAGTTCTTC.

This sequence joins TRBV7-2 and TRBJ2-2; TRBD2 matches at 13 bases. V lost 5 bases and J lost 5; bases outside the gene matches: 8. The CDR3 extends over 17 amino acids. In germline, CDR1 is SGHTA, CDR2 FQGNSA. CDR3 loop: CASSLYGLAGETGELFF. DNA of the CDR3: TGTGCCAGCAGCCTTTACGGACTAGCGGGAGAGACCGGGGAGCTGTTTTTT.

The J gene is TRBJ2-7, the V gene TRBV9, with 8 nucleotides matching TRBD1. From germline, CDR1 is SGDLS and CDR2 YYNGEE. CDR3 length: 15 amino acids. The trim removed 4 bases at V and 5 bases at J, leaving 11 bases unmatched. The DNA for the CDR3 is TGTGCCAGCAGCATTGGACAGGGCCCTAAGGACGAGCAGTACTTC. Protein sequence: CASSIGQGPKDEQYF.

The CDR3 sequence is CASSLGPGQGSNQPQHF. CDR3 sequence (DNA): TGTGCCAGCAGCTTAGGTCCTGGACAGGGAAGCAATCAGCCCCAGCATTTT. The chain carries TRBV7-2 and TRBJ1-5; the match to TRBD1 covers 8 bases. Per germline, CDR1 SGHTA and CDR2 FQGNSA. The CDR3 runs to 17 residues. V dropped 1 base and J dropped 1; count of bases not matched to a gene: 6.

The chain recombines TRBV5-1 with TRBJ2-2; 11 nucleotides line up with TRBD2. This CDR3 comprises 18 residues. Trimming cost V 0 bases and J 4 bases; bases outside gene matches: 8. Germline assignment: CDR1 SGHRS and CDR2 YFSETQ. The CDR3 reads CASSLAASGRLSTGELFF. CDR3 DNA sequence: TGCGCCAGCAGCTTGGCGGCTAGCGGGAGGCTAAGCACCGGGGAGCTGTTTTTT.

The chain recombines TRBV2 with TRBJ1-5; the match to TRBD1 covers 11 bases. CDR3 length: 15 residues. Germline V gives CDR1 SNHLY, CDR2 FYNNEI. V lost 7 bases, J lost 2 bases, and 4 bases stayed unmatched. CDR3 sequence (DNA): TGTGCCAGCATACGGGACAGGGGGGGCAATCAGCCCCAGCATTTT. Protein product: CASIRDRGGNQPQHF. Variable domain in full (rest from reference TRBV2 and TRBJ1-5): EPEVTQTPSHQVTQMGQEVILRCVPISNHLYFYWYRQILGQKVEFLVSFYNNEISEKSEIFDDQFSVERPDGSNFTLKIRSTKLEDSAMYFCASIRDRGGNQPQHFGDGTRLSIL.

The chain carries TRBV28 and TRBJ2-5, with D maybe TRBD2 (6 bases). The CDR3 contains 17 residues. Germline CDR1 is MDHEN and CDR2 is SYDVKM. V was pared by 10 bases and J by 1 base, with 25 bases between. CDR3 DNA sequence: TGTGCCACCACGCCTGGAGGGTCCCTTAGCGGCCAAGAGACCCAGTACTTC. Amino acids: CATTPGGSLSGQETQYF.

This chain uses TRBV10-3 with TRBJ2-3, with 10 nucleotides matching TRBD1. The V gene end was trimmed by 8 bases and the J gene end by 0 bases; junction bases not matched to a gene: 2. The CDR3 is made up of 14 amino acids. Germline CDR1 is ENHRY and CDR2 is SYGVKD. The CDR3 loop reads CAIGQGVSTDTQYF. CDR3 DNA: TGTGCCATCGGACAGGGGGTTAGCACAGATACGCAGTATTTT.

The chain couples TRBV29-1 to TRBJ1-6; a possible D gene is TRBD1 (5 bases). The germline gives CDR1 SQVTM, CDR2 ANQGSEA. V was cut by 7 bases and J by 10 bases, with 14 bases left in between. The CDR3 length is 12 residues. For the CDR3, the DNA is TGCAGCGGAGGGGAAGCGGGGTCACCCCTCCACTTT. Residues: CSGGEAGSPLHF. Filled out from reference TRBV29-1 and TRBJ1-6, the complete variable domain reads SAVISQKPSRDICQRGTSLTIQCQVDSQVTMMFWYRQQPGQSLTLIATANQGSEATYESGFVIDKFPISRPNLTFSTLTVSNMSPEDSSIYLCSGGEAGSPLHFGNGTRLTVT.

The V gene is TRBV7-9, the J gene TRBJ2-1; TRBD1 might be the D (8 bases). Trimming shortened V by 4 bases and J by 6 bases, and 16 bases separated the two germline ends. The V gene's germline CDR1 is SEHNR and CDR2 FQNEAQ (reference sequence). The CDR3 totals 15 residues. The CDR3 DNA reads as TGTGCCAGCAGCTCAGGACAGGGAGGGGTCAATGAGCAGTTCTTC. It encodes CASSSGQGGVNEQFF.

This clone was recorded a few times. Germline is not matched at one junction end, which may reflect a read error. The chain joins TRBV5-1 to TRBJ2-1; TRBD1 aligns across 8 bases. Germline V gives CDR1 SGHRS, CDR2 YFSETQ. This CDR3 region has 15 residues. Here the CDR3 reads CASILGTGGYNEQFF. DNA for the CDR3: TGCGCCAGCATCTTGGGGACAGGAGGCTACAATGAGCAGTTCTTC.

This chain connects TRBV6-1 to TRBJ1-4; maybe TRBD1 (5 bases). Germline V CDR1 and CDR2: MNHNS, SASEGT. With 1 base removed from V and 1 base from J, the gap between germline ends came to 13 bases. The CDR3 length is 17 residues. CDR3 protein: CASSEVEWGRTNEKLFF. The CDR3, as DNA: TGTGCCAGCAGTGAAGTTGAATGGGGCAGAACTAATGAAAAACTGTTTTTT.

This clone was counted between two and nine times. The rearrangement links TRBV19 to TRBJ1-1, with TRBD1 as a possible D gene (6 bases). Deletions cut 5 bases from V and 0 bases from J, with 16 bases between. This CDR3 has 16 residues. Germline-derived CDR1 and CDR2 are LNHDA and SQIVND (reference sequence). The CDR3, as DNA: TGTGCCAGTAGTCGCTCAGGGGCGCTAATGAACACTGAAGCTTTCTTT. As protein: CASSRSGALMNTEAFF.

The V call is TRBV6-4, the J call TRBJ2-3; 10 nucleotides align to TRBD2. J was trimmed by 0 bases and V by 6 bases; bases with no gene match: 3. Germline V gene data show CDR1 as MRHNA and CDR2 as SNTAGT. There are 15 residues in the CDR3. CDR3 DNA: TGTGCCAGCAGCACTAGCGGGAAAAGCACAGATACGCAGTATTTT. It specifies CASSTSGKSTDTQYF.

V gene TRBV27 combines with J gene TRBJ2-7; 8 nucleotides line up with TRBD1. Germline values: CDR1 MNHEY, CDR2 SMNVEV (reference sequence). V lost 2 bases and J lost 2; bases outside the gene matches: 11. This CDR3 comprises 17 residues. In DNA form, the CDR3 reads TGTGCCAGCAGTTTACTAATGGACAGGGAGAGGACCTACGAGCAGTACTTC. Its protein is CASSLLMDRERTYEQYF.

The rearrangement links TRBV12-2 to TRBJ1-5. TRBV12-2 counts as a pseudogene. CDR3 size: 20 residues. The CDR3 protein is CASRIAQRGWGSLNNQPQHF. The CDR3 nucleotides are TGTGCAAGTCGCATCGCCCAGCGGGGTTGGGGATCCTTGAATAATCAGCCCCAGCATTTT.

V gene TRBV28 combines with J gene TRBJ2-5, with 7 bases fitting TRBD1. Trimming removed 6 bases from V and 2 bases from J; junction bases left unmatched: 6. This CDR3 has 14 amino acids. Germline V gene lookup returns CDR1 MDHEN and CDR2 SYDVKM. CDR3: CASSGDSRQETQYF. DNA of the CDR3: TGTGCCAGCAGCGGGGACAGTCGACAAGAGACCCAGTACTTC.

V and J are TRBV7-2 and TRBJ2-6; D is possibly TRBD1 (6 bases). The CDR3 extends over 16 amino acids. V was trimmed by 2 bases and J by 2 bases, leaving 10 bases between them. Germline assignment: CDR1 SGHTA and CDR2 FQGNSA. CDR3 nucleotides: TGTGCCAGCAGCTTAACCTCAGGGGCTGGGGCCAACGTCCTGACTTTC. It is translated as CASSLTSGAGANVLTF.

This chain joins TRBV28 and TRBJ2-1, with 11 bases fitting TRBD2. The V and J ends lost 5 bases and 0 bases, in that order; junction bases with no gene match: 6. The germline V gene has CDR1 MDHEN and CDR2 SYDVKM. The CDR3 runs 17 residues. In DNA, the CDR3 is TGTGCCAGCAGTGGGGCTAGCGGGGGGAGCTCCTACAATGAGCAGTTCTTC. Protein sequence: CASSGASGGSSYNEQFF.